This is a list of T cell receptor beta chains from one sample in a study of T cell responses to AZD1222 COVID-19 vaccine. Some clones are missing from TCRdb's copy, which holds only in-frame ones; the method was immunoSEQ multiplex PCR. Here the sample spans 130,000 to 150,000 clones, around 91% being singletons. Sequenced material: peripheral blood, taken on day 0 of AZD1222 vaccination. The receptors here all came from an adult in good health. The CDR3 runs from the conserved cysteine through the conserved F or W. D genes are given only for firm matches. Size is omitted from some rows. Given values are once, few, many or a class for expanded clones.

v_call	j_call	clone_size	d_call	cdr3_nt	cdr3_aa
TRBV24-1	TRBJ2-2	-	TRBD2	TGTGCCACCAGTATGGCGGGAGAGGGGAACACCGGGGAGCTGTTTTTT	CATSMAGEGNTGELFF
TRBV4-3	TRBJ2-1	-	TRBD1	TGCGCCAGCAGCCAAGATCCCGGGACAGGTGTCTACAATGAGCAGTTCTTC	CASSQDPGTGVYNEQFF
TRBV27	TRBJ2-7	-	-	TGTGCCAGCAGTTTATCGGCAGGCTCCTACGAGCAGTACTTC	CASSLSAGSYEQYF
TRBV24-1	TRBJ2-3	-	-	TGTGCCACCAGTGATAGGGGGGATACGCAGTATTTT	CATSDRGDTQYF
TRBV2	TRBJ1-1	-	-	TGTGCCAGCAGTGGTGGGGGTCCTATCATGAACACTGAAGCTTTCTTT	CASSGGGPIMNTEAFF
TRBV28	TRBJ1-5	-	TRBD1	TGTGCCAGCAGTTCCATTGGACCCCGAGGGACAGGGGTTCAGCCCCAGCATTTT	CASSSIGPRGTGVQPQHF
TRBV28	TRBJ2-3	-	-	TGTGCCAGCAGCGGAGATACGCAGTATTTT	CASSGDTQYF
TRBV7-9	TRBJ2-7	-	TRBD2	TGTGCCAGCAGCTTCGCGCGGGGGTCAGGTATGACCTACGAGCAGTACTTC	CASSFARGSGMTYEQYF
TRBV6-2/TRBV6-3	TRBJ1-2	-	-	TGTGCCAGCAGTTACATCAGGGAAGGTGGCTACACCTTC	CASSYIREGGYTF
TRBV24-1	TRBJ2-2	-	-	TGTGCCACCAGTGATTTGCAGGCGGAAAACACCGGGGAGCTGTTTTTT	CATSDLQAENTGELFF
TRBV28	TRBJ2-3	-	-	TGTGCCAGCAGCCTCGGCCCAGATACGCAGTATTTT	CASSLGPDTQYF
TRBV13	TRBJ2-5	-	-	TGTGCCAGCAGCTTAGGCCGTGGGCGGGGACCACTCGGGACCCAGTACTTC	CASSLGRGRGPLGTQYF
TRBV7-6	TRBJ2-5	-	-	TGTGCCAGCAGCTTAAGTAGGGGGATACAAGAGACCCAGTACTTC	CASSLSRGIQETQYF
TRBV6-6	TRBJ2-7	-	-	TGTGCCAGCAGTTATCCCAACGGGTACGAGCAGTACTTC	CASSYPNGYEQYF
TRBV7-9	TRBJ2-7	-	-	TGTGCCAGCAGCCAGCATGCGGTAAGCTCCTACGAGCAGTACTTC	CASSQHAVSSYEQYF
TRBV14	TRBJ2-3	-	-	TGTGCCAGCAGCCACTTTCATAGCGTGTATTTT	CASSHFHSVYF
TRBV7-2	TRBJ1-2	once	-	TGTGCCAGCAGCTTAGGGGGAGGGGTTGGCTACACCTTC	CASSLGGGVGYTF
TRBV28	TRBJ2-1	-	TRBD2	TGTGCCAGCAGTTTATATCCGCCGGGTAGCGGGAGCTACAATGAGCAGTTCTTC	CASSLYPPGSGSYNEQFF
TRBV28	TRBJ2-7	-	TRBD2	TGTGCCAGCATCGATAGGGACTACTCCTACGAGCAGTACTTC	CASIDRDYSYEQYF
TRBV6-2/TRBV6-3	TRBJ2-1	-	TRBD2	TGTGCCAGCAGTTCCCGAGCGGGAGCAAGGAATGAGCAGTTCTTC	CASSSRAGARNEQFF
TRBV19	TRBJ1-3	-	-	TGTGCCAGTGGGACCTCCACTGGAAACACCATATATTTT	CASGTSTGNTIYF
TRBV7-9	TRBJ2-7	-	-	TGTGCCAGCAGCTTAGGTGGGCGCGAGCAGTACTTC	CASSLGGREQYF
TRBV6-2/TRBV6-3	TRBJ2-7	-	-	TGTGCCAGCAGTTACCTTGAGGGACACGAGCAGTACTTC	CASSYLEGHEQYF
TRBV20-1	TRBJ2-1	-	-	TGCAGTGCTAGGGGACCTTACGGTCAGTTCTTC	CSARGPYGQFF
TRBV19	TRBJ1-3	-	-	TGTGCCAGTAGTAACGGCCTCTCTGGAAACACCATATATTTT	CASSNGLSGNTIYF
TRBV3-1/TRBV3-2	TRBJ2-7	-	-	TGTGCCAGCAGCGGTGAAGGGGCGGGAACCTCATCTCCCTCCTACGAGCAGTACTTC	CASSGEGAGTSSPSYEQYF
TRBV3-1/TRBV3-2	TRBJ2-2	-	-	TGTGCCAGCAGCCGGATCAGGGTTAACACCGGGGAGCTGTTTTTT	CASSRIRVNTGELFF
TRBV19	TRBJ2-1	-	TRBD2	TGTGCCAGTAGTAGATGGACTAGCGGGATCCACAATGAGCAGTTCTTC	CASSRWTSGIHNEQFF
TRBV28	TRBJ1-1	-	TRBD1	TGTGCCAGCAGTTTTCCGGGACAGGGTTTCGCTGAAGCTTTCTTT	CASSFPGQGFAEAFF
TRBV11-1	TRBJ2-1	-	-	TGTGCCAGCAGTCAACAGGTCAATGAGCAGTTCTTC	CASSQQVNEQFF
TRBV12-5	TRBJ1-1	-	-	TGTGCTAGTGGTTTGACGGGGAGTGAAGCTTTCTTT	CASGLTGSEAFF
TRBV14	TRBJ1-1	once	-	TGTGCCAGCAGTCGCTACGGGAGGACGGGGGCTTTCTTT	CASSRYGRTGAFF
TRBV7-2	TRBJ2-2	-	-	TGTGCCAGCAGCTTAGCGTTGCGCACCGGGGAGCTGTTTTTT	CASSLALRTGELFF
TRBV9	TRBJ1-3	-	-	TGTGCCAGCGGTCGACTCGGTTCTGGAAACACCATATATTTT	CASGRLGSGNTIYF
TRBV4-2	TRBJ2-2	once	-	TGTGCCAGCAGCCAAGAAGGGAGGAACACCGGGGAGCTGTTTTTT	CASSQEGRNTGELFF
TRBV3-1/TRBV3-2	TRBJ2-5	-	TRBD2	TGTGCCAGCAGCCAGGGACTAGCGGGGCAAGAGACCCAGTACTTC	CASSQGLAGQETQYF
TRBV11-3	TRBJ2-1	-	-	TGTGCCAGCAGCCGTGGAGGGCCGCTCGACAATGAGCAGTTCTTC	CASSRGGPLDNEQFF
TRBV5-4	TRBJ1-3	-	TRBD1	TGTGCCAGCAGCTACGACAGGGTAAACACCATATATTTT	CASSYDRVNTIYF
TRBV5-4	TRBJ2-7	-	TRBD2	TGTGCCAGCAGCAATACCATCAGCACGAGCGGGAGGGGCGAGCAGTACTTC	CASSNTISTSGRGEQYF
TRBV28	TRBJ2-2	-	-	TGTGCCAGCAGGCCAACAGGGAACACCGGGGAGCTGTTTTTT	CASRPTGNTGELFF
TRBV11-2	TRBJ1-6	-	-	TGTGCCAGCAGCCCAGGGGCCAGCAATAATTCACCCCTCCACTTT	CASSPGASNNSPLHF
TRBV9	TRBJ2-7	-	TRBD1	TGTGCCAGCAGCCCATCCGGGACAGGGGTAGTGTACGAGCAGTACTTC	CASSPSGTGVVYEQYF
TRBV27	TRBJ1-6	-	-	TGTGCCAGCAGGGGACAAAATAATTCACCCCTCCACTTT	CASRGQNNSPLHF
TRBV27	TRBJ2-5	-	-	TGTGCCAGCAGTCGGGAGACCCAGTACTTC	CASSRETQYF
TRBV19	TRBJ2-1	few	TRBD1	TGTGCCAGTAGTAGCGGACAGGGGGTACTTTACAATGAGCAGTTCTTC	CASSSGQGVLYNEQFF
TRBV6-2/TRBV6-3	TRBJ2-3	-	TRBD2	TGTGCCAGCAGTTACTCCATAGCGGGAGGCTACCGGTATTTT	CASSYSIAGGYRYF
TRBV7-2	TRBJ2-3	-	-	TGTGCCAGCAGCTCCCCTTCCGGACGGCAGTATTTT	CASSSPSGRQYF
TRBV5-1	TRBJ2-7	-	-	TGCGCCAGCAGCAGGCAGGGGCCCTACGAGCAGTACTTC	CASSRQGPYEQYF
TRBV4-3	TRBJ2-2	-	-	TGCGCCAGCAGCCAAGATCTAGCAGGAGGGGCCACCGGGGAGCTGTTTTTT	CASSQDLAGGATGELFF
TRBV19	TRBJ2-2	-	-	TGTGCCAGTACATGGCGGACCGGGGAGCTGTTTTTT	CASTWRTGELFF
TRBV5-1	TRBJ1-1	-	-	TGCGCCAGCAGCCCGGGACAACCGAACACTGAAGCTTTCTTT	CASSPGQPNTEAFF
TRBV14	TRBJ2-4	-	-	TGTGCCAGCAGCTCGGGACACAGAAACATTCAGTACTTC	CASSSGHRNIQYF
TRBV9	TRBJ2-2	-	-	TGTGCCAGCAGCGGAAGACAGGCGGGCGGGGAGCTGTTTTTT	CASSGRQAGGELFF